This T cell receptor beta chain was captured in a study of T cells expressing NK-cell markers. TCRdb re-called the 5' RACE reads; every CDR3 protein appears as one record, without DNA. This table holds about 430,000 distinct CDR3 sequences. This CDR3 is 15 amino acids long. Germline CDR1 reads KGHSH; CDR2 reads LQKENI. The V and J genes are TRBV18 and TRBJ2-5. The sequence was obtained from a woman between 45 and 60 years old in good health. The sample consisted of blood T cells: a sorted CD56 or NKG2C T cell subset, CD4+ or CD8+ T cells, or bulk PBMC T cells (not recorded which). CDR3 residues: CASSPFLETQETQYF.